The 15 T cell receptor beta chains given below trace back to one sample, sequenced in a study of shared clonotypes between healthy human individuals. CD45RO-negative cells were positively selected for CCR7, leaving out terminally differentiated effector memory CD45RA+ cells. Some clones are missing from TCRdb's copy, which holds only in-frame ones; the method was immunoSEQ multiplex PCR. In the table there are around 2,000,000 clones, 85% to 95% of which are singletons. The specimen was naive CD8+ T cells from PBMCs. These receptors all come from a man younger than 35 in good health. Some clones in this sample may be carry-over from other donors' samples.

Concerning this clone: Other DNA sequences of this sample code for an identical CDR3. CDR3 bases: TGTGCCAGCAGTGAACGGGGCGCATATGGCTACACCTTC. Amino acids: CASSERGAYGYTF. This chain connects TRBV2 to TRBJ1-2; a possible D gene is TRBD1 (5 bases). The length of the CDR3 is 13 residues. Germline CDR1 SNHLY, CDR2 FYNNEI. The V end lost 2 bases, the J end lost 5 bases, and 9 bases lay between the germline ends.

V usage is TRBV27 and J usage is TRBJ1-1, with 10 bases aligning to TRBD1. The CDR3 loop spans 15 amino acids. V gave up 4 bases and J gave up 0 bases; unmatched junction bases: 2. Per the germline V gene, CDR1 is MNHEY and CDR2 is SMNVEV (reference sequence). CDR3 in DNA: TGTGCCAGCAGTTCAGGGACAGGGGTGAACACTGAAGCTTTCTTT. Translating it yields CASSSGTGVNTEAFF.

The CDR3 loop reads CASSQEEFSGVAYNEQFF. CDR3 DNA sequence: TGCGCCAGCAGCCAAGAGGAATTCTCCGGGGTGGCCTACAATGAGCAGTTCTTC. This chain connects TRBV4-3 to TRBJ2-1, with D maybe TRBD2 (5 bases). The V gene's germline CDR1 is LGHNA and CDR2 YSLEER. Deletions cut 0 bases from V and 2 bases from J, with 17 bases between. The CDR3 runs 18 residues.

For this clone: The sample holds other DNA sequences that translate to the same CDR3. V gene TRBV4-3 combines with J gene TRBJ1-3; D is perhaps TRBD1 (5 bases). The CDR3 contains 15 residues. Germline values: CDR1 LGHNA, CDR2 YSLEER. Trimming shortened V by 1 base and J by 1 base, and 8 bases separated the two germline ends. The CDR3, as DNA: TGCGCCAGCAGCCAAGGGCAGGGATCTGGAAACACCATATATTTT. Its protein is CASSQGQGSGNTIYF.

The chain has TRBV4-1 and TRBJ2-1; 12 bases align to TRBD2. The CDR3 sequence is 17 residues long. Germline lookup yields CDR1 MGHRA and CDR2 YSYEKL. J was trimmed by 6 bases and V by 0 bases; bases with no gene match: 6. The chain's CDR3 is CASSQDGTSGYPNEQFF. The CDR3 nucleotides are TGCGCCAGCAGCCAAGACGGGACTAGCGGGTATCCCAATGAGCAGTTCTTC.

V usage is TRBV6-6 and J usage is TRBJ2-5; 13 bases map to TRBD2. This CDR3 region has 15 residues. Per the germline V gene, CDR1 is MNHNY and CDR2 is SVGAGI (reference sequence). The CDR3 bases are TGTGGGACTAGCGGGAGTGGGGAAGGAGGGGAGACCCAGTACTTC. Translated: CGTSGSGEGGETQYF.

CDR3 bases: TGTGCCAGCAGTTCCCGACTAGCGGCACCCGAGACCCAGTACTTC. Protein: CASSSRLAAPETQYF. V gene TRBV28 combines with J gene TRBJ2-5, with 9 positions matching TRBD2. Germline assignment: CDR1 MDHEN and CDR2 SYDVKM. CDR3 length: 15 amino acids. With V trimmed by 4 bases and J by 5 bases, 8 bases remained unmatched.

The chain combines TRBV7-9 with TRBJ2-5; D possibly corresponds to TRBD2 (6 bases). V shed 6 bases and J shed 5 bases, with 13 bases lying between them. Germline assignment: CDR1 SEHNR and CDR2 FQNEAQ (reference sequence). The CDR3 length is 13 residues. CDR3 nucleotide sequence: TGTGCCAGCAGGGCGGGGCTTTTGGAGACCCAGTACTTC. Amino acids: CASRAGLLETQYF.

This chain joins TRBV4-1 and TRBJ2-4; weak D call: TRBD2 (5 bases). The germline gives CDR1 MGHRA, CDR2 YSYEKL. V lost 1 base, J lost 9 bases, and 16 bases lay in between. This CDR3 is built from 15 residues. CDR3 in DNA: TGCGCCAGCAGCCAAGCCTGGACCGGGGAAGTCATTCAGTACTTC. Its translation: CASSQAWTGEVIQYF.

The chain couples TRBV29-1 to TRBJ2-5; no definite D call. The J call is doubtful: the DNA matches TRBJ2-7 better. In germline, CDR1 is SQVTM, CDR2 ANQGSEA. The CDR3 runs 15 residues. This CDR3 is CSVGKTTFGPYEQYF. For the CDR3, the DNA is TGCAGCGTTGGAAAAACTACTTTTGGGCCCTACGAGCAGTACTTC.

This rearrangement joins TRBV15 to TRBJ2-7; 12 bases are a match to TRBD1. There are 15 residues in the CDR3. V dropped 0 bases and J dropped 5; count of bases not matched to a gene: 2. Germline V gene data show CDR1 as LNHNV and CDR2 as YYDKDF (reference sequence). In DNA, the CDR3 is TGTGCCACCAGCAGAGATGGGACAGGGGGCAACGAGCAGTACTTC. Translating gives CATSRDGTGGNEQYF.

The chain uses TRBV13 and TRBJ2-7, with 16 bases fitting TRBD2. The CDR3 runs to 17 residues. The V and J ends lost 4 bases and 9 bases, in that order; junction bases with no gene match: 12. Germline V CDR1 and CDR2: PRHDT, FYEKMQ (reference sequence). CDR3 in amino acids: CASSSAEGTSGRVGQYF. The CDR3 coding sequence is TGTGCCAGCAGCTCCGCAGAAGGGACTAGCGGGAGGGTCGGGCAGTACTTC.

The V call is TRBV27, the J call TRBJ2-3; no reliable D call. Germline V lookup: CDR1 MNHEY, CDR2 SMNVEV (reference sequence). Trimming removed 6 bases at V and 3 bases at J, with 13 bases between. This CDR3 is 14 amino acids long. In DNA form, the CDR3 reads TGTGCCAGCAGGTTGTCCGAACGAACAGATACGCAGTATTTT. Translating it yields CASRLSERTDTQYF.

This chain joins TRBV2 and TRBJ2-1, with 8 bases aligning to TRBD2. The CDR3 is 16 residues long. With 2 bases clipped from V and 4 bases from J, the junction kept 7 bases outside the gene matches. Looked up from germline, CDR1 is SNHLY and CDR2 is FYNNEI. CDR3 sequence: CASSETPAGVYNEQFF. As DNA, the CDR3 is TGTGCCAGCAGTGAAACCCCAGCGGGGGTTTACAATGAGCAGTTCTTC.

The chain uses TRBV6-5 and TRBJ2-7, with D perhaps TRBD2 (5 bases). The germline V gene has CDR1 MNHEY and CDR2 SVGAGI. The CDR3 runs 14 residues. V was shortened by 7 bases and J by 3 bases, with 16 bases between the two germline ends. For the CDR3, the DNA is TGTGCCAGCACCGAGAGGGCCGGTTACTACGAGCAGTACTTC. Translated, it gives CASTERAGYYEQYF.